The 20 T cell receptor beta chains below were found in one sample sequenced in a study of shared clonotypes between healthy human individuals. Measured with immunoSEQ multiplex PCR; TCRdb has only the in-frame clones, and not every one. The table shows approximately 1,000,000 clones, with around 77% occurring only once. The sequenced material came from memory CD4+ T cells from PBMCs. The subset: CD45RA-negative fraction. These receptors were obtained from a man aged 18 to 30 in good health. Some clones in this sample may be carry-over from other donors' samples.

The chain uses TRBV27 and TRBJ2-5; D might be TRBD2 (5 bases). Trimming stripped 7 bases from V and 2 bases from J, with 11 bases between. This CDR3 spans 13 amino acids. Germline CDR1 MNHEY, CDR2 SMNVEV (reference sequence). The CDR3 DNA reads TGTGCCAGCACCGGGGTAGAACAAGAGACCCAGTACTTC. Protein: CASTGVEQETQYF.

J is TRBJ1-1 and V is TRBV11-2, with unresolved D. The germline V gene has CDR1 SGHAT and CDR2 FQNNGV. V was trimmed by 0 bases and J by 4 bases, leaving 12 bases between them. This CDR3 is built from 15 residues. CDR3 sequence (DNA): TGTGCCAGCAGCTTAGAACTAGGGTCGGCCACTGAAGCTTTCTTT. It encodes CASSLELGSATEAFF.

In this sample, this clone turned up once. The DNA of the CDR3 is TGTGCCTGGAGTAGGACAGGGATCCGCTACGAGCAGTACTTC. Protein: CAWSRTGIRYEQYF. This chain connects TRBV30 to TRBJ2-7, with TRBD1 matching 8 bases. V trimming: 2 bases; J trimming: 3 bases; junction bases outside the gene matches: 6. This CDR3 region has 14 residues. Germline CDR1 GTSNPN, CDR2 SVGIG (reference sequence). Full variable domain (outside the CDR3, taken from reference TRBV30 and TRBJ2-7): SQTIHQWPATLVQPVGSPLSLECTVEGTSNPNLYWYRQAAGRGLQLLFYSVGIGQISSEVPQNLSASRPQDRQFILSSKKLLLSDSGFYLCAWSRTGIRYEQYFGPGTRLTVT.

This chain links TRBV7-8 with TRBJ2-6; the D is unclear. The CDR3 extends over 16 amino acids. The V end lost 1 base, the J end lost 0 bases, and 7 bases lay between the germline ends. CDR1 is SGHVS and CDR2 is FQNEAQ in the germline V gene. The CDR3 region has the DNA TGTGCCAGCAGCTTAGTTAAGTTCTCTGGGGCCAACGTCCTGACTTTC. This translates into CASSLVKFSGANVLTF.

Concerning this clone itself: A much larger clone lies a single base off, so this may be a read error. The chain uses TRBV19 and TRBJ1-2; D uncertain. Trimming took off 3 bases at V and 2 bases at J, with 13 bases between the two ends. Looked up from germline, CDR1 is LNHDA and CDR2 is SQIVND (reference sequence). The CDR3 is 15 amino acids. In DNA form, the CDR3 reads TGTGCCAGTAGTATGCCTGGGGAGACCAACTATGGCTACACCTTC. This translates into CASSMPGETNYGYTF.

Notes on this clone: A read error may explain this, as a much larger clone is one base away. The sample has other DNA sequences that encode this CDR3 too. This chain joins TRBV20-1 and TRBJ2-7; D ambiguous. V was pared by 3 bases and J by 4 bases, with 1 base between. CDR1 and CDR2 from the germline V gene are DFQATT and SNEGSKA (reference sequence). CDR3 length equals 9 residues. The CDR3 DNA reads as TGCAGTGCTAGTTACGAGCAGTACTTC. It codes for CSASYEQYF.

The rearrangement uses TRBV7-2 and TRBJ2-5; no clear D gene. The CDR3 extends over 13 amino acids. Trimming shortened V by 5 bases and J by 1 base, and 8 bases separated the two germline ends. The germline V gene encodes CDR1 SGHTA and CDR2 FQGNSA. CDR3 nucleotide sequence: TGTGCCAGCAGCCTACTAACCCAAGAGACCCAGTACTTC. Amino acid sequence: CASSLLTQETQYF.

V and J are TRBV4-1 and TRBJ2-7; no clear D gene. Trimming removed 1 base at V and 1 base at J, with 14 bases between. The CDR3 runs 16 residues. Per the germline V gene, CDR1 is MGHRA and CDR2 is YSYEKL. CDR3 DNA: TGCGCCAGCAGCCAAGGAGCAAGCATCGAGTCCTACGAGCAGTACTTC. This sequence encodes CASSQGASIESYEQYF.

J is TRBJ2-7 and V is TRBV7-2; D might be TRBD2 (6 bases). This CDR3 has 13 residues. The V gene lost 3 bases and the J gene lost 13 bases, with 19 bases spanning the gap. Per the germline V gene, CDR1 is SGHTA and CDR2 is FQGNSA. The CDR3 DNA reads as TGTGCCAGCAGCTTGGGAAGGAGGGCTAACCTCTACTTC. This encodes CASSLGRRANLYF.

The CDR3 DNA is TGTGCCAGCAGGGACGGACAAGAGACCCAGTACTTC. This codes for CASRDGQETQYF. This chain joins TRBV6-1 and TRBJ2-5; D remains unclear. The CDR3 covers 12 residues. CDR1 MNHNS and CDR2 SASEGT come from the germline V gene. Deletions cut 6 bases from V and 2 bases from J, with 7 bases between.

This clone showed up just once. The V and J genes are TRBV4-1 and TRBJ2-5; D not resolved. V was shortened by 1 base and J by 5 bases, with 17 bases between the two germline ends. The CDR3 covers 16 residues. Germline lookup yields CDR1 MGHRA and CDR2 YSYEKL. The CDR3 bases are TGCGCCAGCAGCCAAGGGACGCCAGGTTCGAGGGAGACCCAGTACTTC. This encodes CASSQGTPGSRETQYF.

Points on this clone: The same CDR3 arises from other DNA sequences in this sample as well. The chain links TRBV18 to TRBJ2-1; 8 nucleotides line up with TRBD2. From germline, CDR1 is KGHSH and CDR2 LQKENI. Losses at the gene ends were 3 bases for V and 5 bases for J; bases not matched to a gene: 9. The CDR3 sequence is 16 residues long. The CDR3 loop is CASSPPGLAGNNEQFF. For the CDR3, the DNA is TGTGCCAGCTCACCCCCCGGGCTAGCGGGTAACAATGAGCAGTTCTTC.

This chain connects TRBV7-3 to TRBJ2-3; perhaps TRBD2 as D (6 bases). Trimming stripped 3 bases from V and 4 bases from J, with 11 bases between. Germline V gives CDR1 SGHTA, CDR2 FQGTGA. The CDR3 totals 14 residues. The CDR3 loop is CASSLGGTADTQYF. The CDR3 DNA reads TGTGCCAGCAGCTTGGGGGGAACTGCAGATACGCAGTATTTT.

V and J are TRBV7-9 and TRBJ2-1; 10 bases align to TRBD2. The CDR3 contains 16 residues. With 4 bases clipped from V and 10 bases from J, the junction kept 13 bases outside the gene matches. Germline CDR1 and CDR2: SEHNR and FQNEAQ (reference sequence). The CDR3 here is CASSSSRPSGSREQFF. In DNA, the CDR3 is TGTGCCAGCAGCTCTTCTCGTCCTAGCGGGAGTCGGGAGCAGTTCTTC. The full variable domain, completed using reference TRBV7-9 and TRBJ2-1, is DTGVSQNPRHKITKRGQNVTFRCDPISEHNRLYWYRQTLGQGPEFLTYFQNEAQLEKSRLLSDRFSAERPKGSFSTLEIQRTEQGDSAMYLCASSSSRPSGSREQFFGPGTRLTVL.

This clone was counted a single time. The junction departs from the called germline gene at one end, perhaps through a read error. This chain connects TRBV28 to TRBJ1-1; no reliable D call. Germline assignment: CDR1 MDHEN and CDR2 SYDVKM. The CDR3 spans 14 residues. This chain's CDR3 is CAGSSVAMNTEAFF. The DNA for the CDR3 is TGTGCCGGCAGTTCGGTCGCAATGAACACTGAAGCTTTCTTT.

The J gene is TRBJ2-1, the V gene TRBV5-1, with 11 bases identical to TRBD2. Germline V gives CDR1 SGHRS, CDR2 YFSETQ. The V and J ends lost 3 bases and 3 bases, in that order; junction bases with no gene match: 5. The CDR3 covers 16 residues. The CDR3 sequence: CASSYLAGGIYNEQFF. In DNA, the CDR3 is TGCGCCAGCAGCTACCTAGCGGGAGGAATCTACAATGAGCAGTTCTTC.

This clone has at least ten counts. The V gene is TRBV2, the J gene TRBJ1-6; 8 bases line up with TRBD1. This CDR3 is 15 amino acids long. Germline V gene sequence: CDR1 SNHLY, CDR2 FYNNEI. V was pared by 6 bases and J by 5 bases, with 6 bases of the junction left unmatched. The DNA for the CDR3 is TGTGCCAGCAGGGGGACAGGTGTGAATAATTCACCCCTCCACTTT. Its translation: CASRGTGVNNSPLHF.

This clone occurred a few times. The V gene is TRBV5-4, the J gene TRBJ2-2; 14 bases are shared with TRBD2. This CDR3 comprises 18 residues. V trimming: 3 bases; J trimming: 5 bases; junction bases outside the gene matches: 9. Germline CDR1 is SGHNT and CDR2 is YYREEE (reference sequence). The CDR3 loop reads CASSSTTSGRAGTGELFF. The CDR3 DNA sequence: TGTGCCAGCAGCTCAACGACTAGCGGGAGGGCCGGGACCGGGGAGCTGTTTTTT.

This rearrangement joins TRBV11-2 to TRBJ2-3; 9 bases line up with TRBD1. The V and J ends lost 4 bases and 2 bases, in that order; junction bases with no gene match: 7. The germline V gene has CDR1 SGHAT and CDR2 FQNNGV. CDR3 length: 16 amino acids. CDR3 sequence (DNA): TGTGCCAGCAGCTCGCCCCGGGACAGGGTCACAGATACGCAGTATTTT. Its protein is CASSSPRDRVTDTQYF.

This clone occurred once. The rearrangement uses TRBV9 and TRBJ2-3, with 8 bases identical to TRBD2. This CDR3 has 16 residues. CDR1 SGDLS and CDR2 YYNGEE come from the germline V gene. The junction had 6 bases not matched to a gene; V was cut back by 0 bases and J by 3 bases. CDR3 in DNA: TGTGCCAGCAGCGTAGTTCGGGCTAGCGGGACAGATACGCAGTATTTT. Its translation: CASSVVRASGTDTQYF.